The next 8 T cell receptor beta chains were all read from a single sample in a study of cytomegalovirus exposure and HLA in healthy donors. The PCR employed 60 Vbeta primers together with 13 Jbeta primers. TCRdb keeps only in-frame clones here, not all; method: immunoSEQ multiplex PCR. The table lists 150,000 to 200,000 clones, approximately 81% of them singletons, with around 2% in the top ten. Source material: PBMCs. The receptors come from a woman aged 18-29 years in good health and CMV-seropositive.

Concerning this clone itself: Sequence at one end of the junction differs from germline and may be a read error. The J gene is TRBJ1-6, the V gene TRBV20-1; D is undetermined. From germline, CDR1 is DFQATT and CDR2 SNEGSKA (reference sequence). The CDR3 spans 11 residues. CDR3 nucleotides: TGTCGTTGTTCGAGTAGTTCACCCCTCCACTTT. It encodes CRCSSSSPLHF.

V and J are TRBV6-5 and TRBJ2-7; D perhaps matches TRBD2 (7 bases). Trimming left V 0 bases short and J 5 bases short, with 11 bases between. CDR1 MNHEY and CDR2 SVGAGI come from the germline V gene. CDR3 size: 14 residues. The CDR3, as DNA: TGTGCCAGCAGTTACTCCAGGGGAGGGAACGAGCAGTACGTC. This codes for CASSYSRGGNEQYV.

This clone was recorded once. The chain carries TRBV5-4 and TRBJ2-3, with a tentative D call TRBD2 (6 bases). Between the trimmed V and J ends, which lost 4 bases and 6 bases, there was a span of 24 bases. The CDR3 length is 17 residues. Per the germline V gene, CDR1 is SGHNT and CDR2 is YYREEE (reference sequence). Here the CDR3 DNA reads TGTGCCAGCAGCCCAGTTAGCGGACCAGGGCCGGTGGATACGCAGTATTTT. It translates to CASSPVSGPGPVDTQYF.

This clone was detected once. The chain couples TRBV9 to TRBJ1-1, with D uncertain. From germline, CDR1 is SGDLS and CDR2 YYNGEE. This CDR3 spans 12 amino acids. V was pared by 0 bases and J by 5 bases, with 5 bases between. The CDR3 region is CASSVGETEAFF. The CDR3 DNA is TGTGCCAGCAGCGTAGGGGAGACTGAAGCTTTCTTT.

On this clone: The sample holds other DNA sequences that translate to the same CDR3. The V gene is TRBV7-9, the J gene TRBJ1-1, with a weak D call TRBD1 (5 bases). The CDR3 spans 13 residues. The germline V gene encodes CDR1 SEHNR and CDR2 FQNEAQ (reference sequence). The V end was cut by 1 base, the J end by 5 bases, with 8 bases between. The CDR3 reads CASSLGGGTEAFF. For the CDR3, the DNA is TGTGCCAGCAGCTTAGGCGGGGGTACTGAAGCTTTCTTT.

The rearrangement joins TRBV27 to TRBJ2-3; 7 bases map to TRBD1. The CDR3 runs to 16 residues. The V gene end was trimmed by 5 bases and the J gene end by 4 bases; junction bases not matched to a gene: 12. Germline V gene data show CDR1 as MNHEY and CDR2 as SMNVEV (reference sequence). Here the CDR3 DNA reads TGTGCCAGCAGTGCGCCGGGACAGACGGTCGCAGATACGCAGTATTTT. This gives the protein CASSAPGQTVADTQYF.

The chain couples TRBV10-3 to TRBJ2-3; D perhaps matches TRBD2 (6 bases). CDR1 and CDR2 (germline): ENHRY, SYGVKD. The CDR3 runs to 16 residues. Trimming shortened V by 6 bases and J by 0 bases, and 16 bases separated the two germline ends. CDR3 sequence reads: CAISGGGSGSTDTQYF. The CDR3 DNA is TGTGCCATCAGCGGGGGAGGTAGCGGTAGCACAGATACGCAGTATTTT.

The CDR3 protein is CASSVKDKDYGYTF. CDR3 coding DNA: TGTGCCAGCAGTGTAAAGGACAAGGACTATGGCTACACCTTC. This rearrangement joins TRBV6-5 to TRBJ1-2, with D maybe TRBD1 (5 bases). V was cut by 5 bases and J by 3 bases, with 13 bases left in between. Germline V CDR1 and CDR2: MNHEY, SVGAGI. The CDR3 contains 14 residues.